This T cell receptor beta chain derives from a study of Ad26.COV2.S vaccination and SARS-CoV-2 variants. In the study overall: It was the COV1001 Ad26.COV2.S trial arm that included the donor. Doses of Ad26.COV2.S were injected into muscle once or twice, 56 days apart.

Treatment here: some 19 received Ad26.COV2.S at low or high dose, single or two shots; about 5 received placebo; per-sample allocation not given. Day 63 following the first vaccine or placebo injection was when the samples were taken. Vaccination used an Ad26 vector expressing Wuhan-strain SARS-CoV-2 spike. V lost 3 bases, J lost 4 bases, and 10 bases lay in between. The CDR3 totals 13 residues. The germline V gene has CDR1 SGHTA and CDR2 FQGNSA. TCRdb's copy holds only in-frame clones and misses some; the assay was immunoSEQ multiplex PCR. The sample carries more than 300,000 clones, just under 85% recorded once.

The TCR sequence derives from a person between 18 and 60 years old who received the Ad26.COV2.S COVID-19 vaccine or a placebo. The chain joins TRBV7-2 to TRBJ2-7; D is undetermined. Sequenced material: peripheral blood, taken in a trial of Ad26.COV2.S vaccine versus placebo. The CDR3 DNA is TGTGCCAGCAGCTTCTCCCTCTTGTACGAGCAGTACTTC. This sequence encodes CASSFSLLYEQYF. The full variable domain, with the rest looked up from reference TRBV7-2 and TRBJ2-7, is GAGVSQSPSNKVTEKGKDVELRCDPISGHTALYWYRQSLGQGLEFLIYFQGNSAPDKSGLPSDRFSAERTGGSVSTLTIQRTQQEDSAVYLCASSFSLLYEQYFGPGTRLTVT.